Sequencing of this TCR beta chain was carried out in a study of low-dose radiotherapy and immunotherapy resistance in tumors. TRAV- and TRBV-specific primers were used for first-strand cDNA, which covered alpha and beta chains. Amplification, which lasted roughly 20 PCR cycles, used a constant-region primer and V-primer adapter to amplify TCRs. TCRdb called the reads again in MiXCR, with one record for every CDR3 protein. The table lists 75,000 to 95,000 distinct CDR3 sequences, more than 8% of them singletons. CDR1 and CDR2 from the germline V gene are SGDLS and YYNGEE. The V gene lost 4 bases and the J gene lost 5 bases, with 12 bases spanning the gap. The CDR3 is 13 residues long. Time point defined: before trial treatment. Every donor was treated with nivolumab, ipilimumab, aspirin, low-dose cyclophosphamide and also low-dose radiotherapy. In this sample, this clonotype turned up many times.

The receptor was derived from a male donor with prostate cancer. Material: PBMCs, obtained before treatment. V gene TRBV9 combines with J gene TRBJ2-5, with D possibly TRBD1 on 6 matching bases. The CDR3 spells CASSSRDIETQYF. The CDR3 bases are TGTGCCAGCAGCTCGAGGGACATCGAGACCCAGTACTTC.